This entry concerns a single T cell receptor beta chain. The target antigen is unknown. DNA was extracted from about 1-10 million thawed cryopreserved PBMC. This sample was included in a study of long-term antiretroviral therapy in people with HIV. Samples were assayed with immunoSEQ v3.0 at survey level. Assay used: immunoSEQ multiplex PCR; TCRdb lists only in-frame clones, some missing. Among more than 15,000 clones listed, around 81% were seen once. V was shortened by 3 bases and J by 2 bases, with 13 bases between the two germline ends. The CDR3 runs 15 residues. Germline values: CDR1 SGDLS, CDR2 YYNGEE. Findings and limits, study-wide: Nothing was known about ART adherence, viral resistance or changes in therapy.

The sequencing here drew on unsorted PBMCs, taken 2.9 years after starting antiretroviral therapy. The chain employs TRBV9 and TRBJ2-3; weak D call: TRBD2 (6 bases). The receptor was isolated from a woman under 40 with HIV. For the CDR3, the DNA is TGTGCCAGCAGCGCGAGCGGGTCTCCCACAGATACGCAGTATTTT. As protein: CASSASGSPTDTQYF.